This is a list of T cell receptor beta chains from one sample in a study of T cells after yellow fever vaccination. A single record per CDR3 protein comes from TCRdb applying MiXCR to the 5' RACE reads. Altogether just over 300,000 distinct CDR3 sequences are present, around 4% being singletons, with the ten largest covering 20% to 25%. The specimen comprised PBMCs, sampled on the day of the yellow fever booster vaccination. Receptors originate from a man younger than 35 who received the YFV17D yellow fever vaccine. Each CDR3 is given with its conserved first and last residue. D genes are given only for firm matches. The size field is filled for only some rows; it gives once, few, many or a size class.

J	D	size	length	V	CDR3	DNA
TRBJ2-2	-	few	14	TRBV6-5	CASRALLGNGELFF	TGTGCCAGCAGAGCCCTCCTGGGGAACGGGGAGCTGTTTTTT
TRBJ2-1	TRBD1	many	17	TRBV5-1	CASSRAPPGTGYNEQFF	TGCGCCAGCAGCCGTGCCCCCCCGGGGACAGGGTACAATGAGCAGTTCTTC
TRBJ2-1	TRBD2	-	16	TRBV20-1	CSARGTSGGLSNEQFF	TGCAGTGCTAGAGGCACTAGCGGGGGGTTGTCCAATGAGCAGTTCTTC
TRBJ1-4	TRBD1	few	12	TRBV12-3/TRBV12-4	CASSLLRQGLFF	TGTGCCAGCAGTTTACTGAGACAGGGTCTGTTTTTT
TRBJ2-4	-	many	13	TRBV28	CASIPRAKNIQYF	TGTGCCAGCATTCCGAGGGCCAAAAACATTCAGTACTTC
TRBJ1-4	-	few	14	TRBV30	CAWSVLKGGEKLFF	TGTGCCTGGAGTGTACTGAAAGGCGGTGAAAAACTGTTTTTT
TRBJ2-3	-	many	13	TRBV5-1	CASSLPSTDTQYF	TGCGCCAGCAGCCTGCCCAGCACAGATACGCAGTATTTT
TRBJ2-3	TRBD2	many	14	TRBV27	CASSLLAGDDTQYF	TGTGCCAGCAGTTTACTAGCGGGGGACGATACGCAGTATTTT
TRBJ1-1	-	-	16	TRBV4-1	CASSQEKRQRNTEAFF	TGCGCCAGCAGCCAAGAGAAAAGACAGAGGAACACTGAAGCTTTCTTT
TRBJ1-1	-	-	13	TRBV12-3/TRBV12-4	CASRAPGDTEAFF	TGTGCCAGCAGAGCACCAGGAGACACTGAAGCTTTCTTT
TRBJ2-1	TRBD2	few	16	TRBV18	CASSPKLAGGYNEQFF	TGTGCCAGCTCACCAAAACTAGCGGGGGGCTACAATGAGCAGTTCTTC
TRBJ1-4	-	many	15	TRBV6-6	CASSTPTGGNEKLFF	TGTGCCAGCAGTACCCCGACAGGTGGTAATGAAAAACTGTTTTTT
TRBJ2-3	-	-	16	TRBV5-1	CASSLEVERYTDTQYF	TGCGCCAGCAGCTTGGAGGTTGAAAGATACACAGATACGCAGTATTTT
TRBJ2-3	-	many	14	TRBV5-1	CASEQGWSTDTQYF	TGCGCCAGCGAACAGGGTTGGAGCACAGATACGCAGTATTTT
TRBJ1-4	-	many	12	TRBV12-3/TRBV12-4	CAGSSDNEKLFF	TGTGCCGGCAGTTCAGATAATGAAAAACTGTTTTTT
TRBJ1-6	-	-	13	TRBV7-2	CASSSRDHSPLHF	TGTGCCAGCAGCTCAAGGGACCATTCACCCCTCCACTTT
TRBJ1-1	-	many	17	TRBV3-1	CASSQVSWAGVNTEAFF	TGTGCCAGCAGCCAAGTATCTTGGGCGGGGGTGAACACTGAAGCTTTCTTT
TRBJ2-5	-	many	13	TRBV5-4	CASSLVPGETQYF	TGTGCCAGCAGCTTGGTCCCGGGGGAGACCCAGTACTTC
TRBJ1-2	-	many	13	TRBV5-1	CASSLGGGGGYTF	TGCGCCAGCAGCTTAGGAGGGGGAGGTGGCTACACCTTC
TRBJ1-2	-	many	13	TRBV10-3	CAISEGDNYGYTF	TGTGCCATCAGTGAGGGTGATAACTATGGCTACACCTTC
TRBJ1-2	-	-	14	TRBV6-6	CASSYSTEGNGYTF	TGTGCCAGCAGTTACTCGACAGAAGGGAATGGCTACACCTTC
TRBJ2-1	-	many	18	TRBV7-6	CASSPNPPSGLGVNEQFF	TGTGCCAGCAGCCCCAATCCACCTTCGGGGCTGGGGGTCAATGAGCAGTTCTTC
TRBJ1-1	-	few	12	TRBV29-1	CSVDPGNTEAFF	TGCAGCGTTGATCCCGGGAACACTGAAGCTTTCTTT
TRBJ1-5	-	many	14	TRBV3-1	CASSRLGGDQPQHF	TGTGCCAGCAGCCGCCTCGGCGGCGATCAGCCCCAGCATTTT
TRBJ2-7	TRBD1	many	13	TRBV7-9	CASSLQGESVQYF	TGTGCCAGCAGCTTACAGGGGGAATCGGTGCAGTACTTC
TRBJ2-6	-	many	18	TRBV27	CASSPTGLMGAGANVLTF	TGTGCCAGCAGTCCGACAGGTTTAATGGGGGCCGGGGCCAACGTCCTGACTTTC
TRBJ2-1	TRBD2	few	16	TRBV29-1	CSVEWTSGGAGNEQFF	TGCAGCGTTGAATGGACTAGCGGGGGGGCTGGAAATGAGCAGTTCTTC
TRBJ1-1	-	-	15	TRBV5-1	CASSPGTREGTEAFF	TGCGCCAGCAGCCCGGGGACAAGGGAGGGCACTGAAGCTTTCTTT